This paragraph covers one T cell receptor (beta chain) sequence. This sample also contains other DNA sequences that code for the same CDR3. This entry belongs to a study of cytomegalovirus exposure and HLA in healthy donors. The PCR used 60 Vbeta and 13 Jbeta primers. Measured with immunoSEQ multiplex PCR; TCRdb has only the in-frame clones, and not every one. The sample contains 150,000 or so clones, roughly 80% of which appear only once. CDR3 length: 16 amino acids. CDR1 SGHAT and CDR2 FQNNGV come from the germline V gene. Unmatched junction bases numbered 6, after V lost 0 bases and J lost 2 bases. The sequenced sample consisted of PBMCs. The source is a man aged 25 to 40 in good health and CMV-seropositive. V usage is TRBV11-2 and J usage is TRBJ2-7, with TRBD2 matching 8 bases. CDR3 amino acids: CASSLDRAGGTYEQYF. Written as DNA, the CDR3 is TGTGCCAGCAGCTTAGATCGGGCGGGAGGTACCTACGAGCAGTACTTC. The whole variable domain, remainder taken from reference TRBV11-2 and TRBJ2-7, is EAGVAQSPRYKIIEKRQSVAFWCNPISGHATLYWYQQILGQGPKLLIQFQNNGVVDDSQLPKDRFSAERLKGVDSTLKIQPAKLEDSAVYLCASSLDRAGGTYEQYFGPGTRLTVT.